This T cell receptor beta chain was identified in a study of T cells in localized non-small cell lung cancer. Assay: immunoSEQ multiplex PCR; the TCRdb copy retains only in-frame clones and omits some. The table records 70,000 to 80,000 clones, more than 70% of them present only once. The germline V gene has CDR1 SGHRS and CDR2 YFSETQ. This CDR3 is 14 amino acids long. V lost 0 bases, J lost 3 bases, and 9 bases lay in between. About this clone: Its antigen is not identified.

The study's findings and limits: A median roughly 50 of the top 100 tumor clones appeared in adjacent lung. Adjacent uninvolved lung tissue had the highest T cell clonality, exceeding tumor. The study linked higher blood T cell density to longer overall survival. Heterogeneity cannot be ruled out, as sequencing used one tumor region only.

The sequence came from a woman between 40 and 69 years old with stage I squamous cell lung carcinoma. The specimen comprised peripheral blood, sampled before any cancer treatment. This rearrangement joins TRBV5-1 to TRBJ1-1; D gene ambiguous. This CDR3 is CASSLAGGYTEAFF. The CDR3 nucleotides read TGCGCCAGCAGCTTGGCCGGCGGATACACTGAAGCTTTCTTT.